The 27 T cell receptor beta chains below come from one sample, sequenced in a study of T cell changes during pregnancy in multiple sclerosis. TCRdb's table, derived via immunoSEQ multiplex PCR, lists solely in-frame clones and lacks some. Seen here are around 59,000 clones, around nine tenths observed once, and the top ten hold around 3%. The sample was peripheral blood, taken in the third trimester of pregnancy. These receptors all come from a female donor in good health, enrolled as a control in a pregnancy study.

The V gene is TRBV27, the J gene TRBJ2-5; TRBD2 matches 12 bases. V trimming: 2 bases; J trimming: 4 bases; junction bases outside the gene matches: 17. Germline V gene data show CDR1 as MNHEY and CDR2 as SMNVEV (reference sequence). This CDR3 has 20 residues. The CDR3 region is CASSLTALLAGGPGGETQYF. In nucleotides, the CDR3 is TGTGCCAGCAGTTTAACGGCTCTTCTAGCGGGAGGGCCCGGAGGAGAGACCCAGTACTTC.

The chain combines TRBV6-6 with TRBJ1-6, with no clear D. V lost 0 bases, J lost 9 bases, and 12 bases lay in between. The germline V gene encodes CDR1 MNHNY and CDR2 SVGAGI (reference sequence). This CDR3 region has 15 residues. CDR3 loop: CASSYSESRGSPLHF. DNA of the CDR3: TGTGCCAGCAGTTACTCGGAATCCCGGGGTTCACCCCTCCACTTT.

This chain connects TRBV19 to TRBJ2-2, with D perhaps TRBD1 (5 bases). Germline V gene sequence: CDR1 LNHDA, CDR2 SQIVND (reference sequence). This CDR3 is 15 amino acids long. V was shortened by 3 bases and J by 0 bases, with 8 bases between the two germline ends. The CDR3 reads CASSIRRANTGELFF. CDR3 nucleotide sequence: TGTGCCAGTAGTATCCGCAGGGCGAACACCGGGGAGCTGTTTTTT.

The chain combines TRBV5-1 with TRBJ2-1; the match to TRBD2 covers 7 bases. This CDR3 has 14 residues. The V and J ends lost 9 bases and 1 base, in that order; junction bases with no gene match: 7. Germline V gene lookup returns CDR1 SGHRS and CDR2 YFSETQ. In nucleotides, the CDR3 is TGCGCCACCCGGGGGGAGAGGTCCTACAATGAGCAGTTCTTC. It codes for CATRGERSYNEQFF.

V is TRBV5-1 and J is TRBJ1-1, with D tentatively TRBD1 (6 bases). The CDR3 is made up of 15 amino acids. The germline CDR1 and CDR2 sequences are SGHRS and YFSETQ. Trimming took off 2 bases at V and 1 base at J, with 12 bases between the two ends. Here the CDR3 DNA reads TGCGCCAGCAGCTTAGTGGGGGCCCGGAACACTGAAGCTTTCTTT. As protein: CASSLVGARNTEAFF.

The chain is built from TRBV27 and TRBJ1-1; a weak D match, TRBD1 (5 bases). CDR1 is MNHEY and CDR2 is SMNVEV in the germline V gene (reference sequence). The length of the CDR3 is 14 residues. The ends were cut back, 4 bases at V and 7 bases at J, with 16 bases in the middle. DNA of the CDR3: TGTGCCAGCAGTTACCGTGGGGGGGGGTTTGAAGCTTTCTTT. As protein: CASSYRGGGFEAFF.

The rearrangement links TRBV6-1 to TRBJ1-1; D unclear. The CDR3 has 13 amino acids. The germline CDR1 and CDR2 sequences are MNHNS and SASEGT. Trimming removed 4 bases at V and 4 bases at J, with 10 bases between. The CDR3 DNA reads TGTGCCAGCAGTGTAACGTCGGGCACTGAAGCTTTCTTT. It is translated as CASSVTSGTEAFF.

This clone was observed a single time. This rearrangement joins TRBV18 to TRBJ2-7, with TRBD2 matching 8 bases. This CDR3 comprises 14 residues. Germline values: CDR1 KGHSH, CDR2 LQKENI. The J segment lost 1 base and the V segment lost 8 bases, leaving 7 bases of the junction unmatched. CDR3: CASHGGGTSYEQYF. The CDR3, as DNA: TGTGCCAGCCACGGGGGGGGGACATCCTACGAGCAGTACTTC.

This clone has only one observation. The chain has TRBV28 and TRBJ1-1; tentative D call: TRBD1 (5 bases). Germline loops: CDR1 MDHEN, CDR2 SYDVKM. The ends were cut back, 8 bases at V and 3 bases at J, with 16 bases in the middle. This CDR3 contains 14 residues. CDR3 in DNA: TGTGCCAGCCAGGGTGGGGCATGGGACACTGAAGCTTTCTTT. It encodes CASQGGAWDTEAFF.

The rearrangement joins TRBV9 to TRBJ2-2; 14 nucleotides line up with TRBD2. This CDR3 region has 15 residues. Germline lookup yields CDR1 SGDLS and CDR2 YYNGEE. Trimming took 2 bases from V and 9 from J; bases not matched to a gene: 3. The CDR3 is CASSVGTSGSRELFF. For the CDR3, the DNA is TGTGCCAGCAGCGTCGGGACTAGCGGGAGTAGGGAGCTGTTTTTT.

CDR3 in DNA: TGTGCCAGCAGCCTGGGGGGTTTTCAGCCCCAGCATTTT. It codes for CASSLGGFQPQHF. V and J are TRBV14 and TRBJ1-5; D may be TRBD1 (5 bases). CDR1 SGHDN and CDR2 FVKESK come from the germline V gene. This CDR3 is built from 13 residues. Trimming took off 4 bases at V and 6 bases at J, with 10 bases between the two ends. The full variable domain, its missing parts supplied by reference TRBV14 and TRBJ1-5, is EAGVTQFPSHSVIEKGQTVTLRCDPISGHDNLYWYRRVMGKEIKFLLHFVKESKQDESGMPNNRFLAERTGGTYSTLKVQPAELEDSGVYFCASSLGGFQPQHFGDGTRLSIL.

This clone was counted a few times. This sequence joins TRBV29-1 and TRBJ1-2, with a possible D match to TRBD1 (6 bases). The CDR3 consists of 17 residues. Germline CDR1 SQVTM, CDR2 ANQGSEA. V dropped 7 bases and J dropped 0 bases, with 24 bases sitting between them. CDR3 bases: TGCAGCGCCTCCGGCGGTTACGGGTGGGGGCCTAACTATGGCTACACCTTC. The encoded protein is CSASGGYGWGPNYGYTF.

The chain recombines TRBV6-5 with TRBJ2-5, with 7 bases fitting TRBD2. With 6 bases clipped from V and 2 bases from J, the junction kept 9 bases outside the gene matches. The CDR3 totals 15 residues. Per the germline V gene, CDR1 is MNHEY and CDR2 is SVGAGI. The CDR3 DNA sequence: TGTGCCAGCAGCCCATCTTGGGGGGGACAAGAGACCCAGTACTTC. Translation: CASSPSWGGQETQYF.

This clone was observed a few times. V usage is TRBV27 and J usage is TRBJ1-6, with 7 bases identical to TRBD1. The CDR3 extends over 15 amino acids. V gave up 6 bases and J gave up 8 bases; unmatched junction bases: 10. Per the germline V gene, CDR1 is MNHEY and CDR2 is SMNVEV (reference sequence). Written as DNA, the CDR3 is TGTGCCAGCAGGATGGCGACAGGGTCGTATTCACCCCTCCACTTT. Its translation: CASRMATGSYSPLHF.

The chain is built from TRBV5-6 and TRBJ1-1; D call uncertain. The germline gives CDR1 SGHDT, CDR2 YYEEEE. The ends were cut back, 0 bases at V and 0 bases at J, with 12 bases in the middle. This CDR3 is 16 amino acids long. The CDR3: CASSLAPKHLNTEAFF. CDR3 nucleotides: TGTGCCAGCAGCTTGGCCCCAAAGCACCTGAACACTGAAGCTTTCTTT.

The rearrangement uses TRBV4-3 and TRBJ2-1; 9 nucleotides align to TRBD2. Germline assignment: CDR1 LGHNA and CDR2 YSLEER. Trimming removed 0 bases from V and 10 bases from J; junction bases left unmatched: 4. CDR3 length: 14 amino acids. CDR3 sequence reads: CASSQERLAEEQFF. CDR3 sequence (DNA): TGCGCCAGCAGCCAAGAAAGACTAGCGGAGGAGCAGTTCTTC.

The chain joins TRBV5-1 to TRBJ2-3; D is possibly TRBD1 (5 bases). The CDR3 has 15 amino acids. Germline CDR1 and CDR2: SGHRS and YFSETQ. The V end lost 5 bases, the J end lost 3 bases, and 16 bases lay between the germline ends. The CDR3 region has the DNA TGCGCCAGCAGTTCCCAAAGACAGATTACAGATACGCAGTATTTT. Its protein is CASSSQRQITDTQYF.

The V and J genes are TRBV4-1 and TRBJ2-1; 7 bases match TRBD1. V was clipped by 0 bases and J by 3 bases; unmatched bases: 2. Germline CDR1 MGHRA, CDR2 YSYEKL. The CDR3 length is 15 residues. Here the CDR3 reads CASSQEWTGYNEQFF. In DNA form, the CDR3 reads TGCGCCAGCAGCCAAGAGTGGACAGGCTACAATGAGCAGTTCTTC.

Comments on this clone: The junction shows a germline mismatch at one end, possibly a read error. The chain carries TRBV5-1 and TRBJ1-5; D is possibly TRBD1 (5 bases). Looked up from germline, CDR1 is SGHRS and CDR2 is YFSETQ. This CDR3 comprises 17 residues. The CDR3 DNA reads TGCGCCGGCAGTTATGACAGCCCCTCTAATAGCAATCAGCCCCAGCATTTT. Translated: CAGSYDSPSNSNQPQHF.

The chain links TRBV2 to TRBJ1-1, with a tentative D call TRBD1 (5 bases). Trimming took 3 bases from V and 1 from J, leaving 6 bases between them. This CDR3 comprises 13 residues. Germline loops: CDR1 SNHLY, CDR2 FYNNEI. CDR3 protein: CASSDQGNTEAFF. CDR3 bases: TGTGCCAGCAGTGATCAGGGGAACACTGAAGCTTTCTTT.

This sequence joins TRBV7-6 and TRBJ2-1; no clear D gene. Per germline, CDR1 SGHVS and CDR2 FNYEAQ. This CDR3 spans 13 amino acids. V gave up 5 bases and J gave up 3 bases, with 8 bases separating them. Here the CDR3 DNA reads TGTGCCAGCAGCCCCGCGGACTACAATGAGCAGTTCTTC. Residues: CASSPADYNEQFF.

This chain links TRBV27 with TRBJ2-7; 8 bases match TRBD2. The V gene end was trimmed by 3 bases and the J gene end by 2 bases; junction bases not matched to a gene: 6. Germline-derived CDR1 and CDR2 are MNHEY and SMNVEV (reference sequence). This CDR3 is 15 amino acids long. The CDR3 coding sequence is TGTGCCAGCAGTTTGTCGGGGGGGACTACCTACGAGCAGTACTTC. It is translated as CASSLSGGTTYEQYF.

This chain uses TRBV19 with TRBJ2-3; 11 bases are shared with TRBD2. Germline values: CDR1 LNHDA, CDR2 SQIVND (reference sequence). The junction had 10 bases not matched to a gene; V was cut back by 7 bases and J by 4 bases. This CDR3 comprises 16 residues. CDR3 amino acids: CASNPLAGGVADTQYF. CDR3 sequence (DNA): TGTGCCAGTAATCCTTTAGCGGGAGGGGTGGCAGATACGCAGTATTTT.

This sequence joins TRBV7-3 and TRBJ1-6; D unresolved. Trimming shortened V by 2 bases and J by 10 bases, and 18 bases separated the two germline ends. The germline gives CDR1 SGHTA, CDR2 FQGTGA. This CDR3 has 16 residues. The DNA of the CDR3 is TGTGCCAGCAGCTTATTCCGCGGGAGGGAAGGATCACCCCTCCACTTT. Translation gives CASSLFRGREGSPLHF.

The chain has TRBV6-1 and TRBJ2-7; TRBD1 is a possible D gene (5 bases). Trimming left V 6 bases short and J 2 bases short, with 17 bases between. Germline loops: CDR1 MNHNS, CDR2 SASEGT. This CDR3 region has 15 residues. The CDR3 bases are TGTGCCAGCAGCGATACAGGAAACCCCACCTACGAGCAGTACTTC. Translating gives CASSDTGNPTYEQYF.

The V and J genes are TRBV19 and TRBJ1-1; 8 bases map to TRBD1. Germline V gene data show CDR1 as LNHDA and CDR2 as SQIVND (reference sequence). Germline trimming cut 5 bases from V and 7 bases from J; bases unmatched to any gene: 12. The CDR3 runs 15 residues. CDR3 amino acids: CASSAPDRGPSEAFF. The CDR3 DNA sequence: TGTGCCAGTAGTGCCCCTGACAGGGGCCCCAGTGAAGCTTTCTTT.

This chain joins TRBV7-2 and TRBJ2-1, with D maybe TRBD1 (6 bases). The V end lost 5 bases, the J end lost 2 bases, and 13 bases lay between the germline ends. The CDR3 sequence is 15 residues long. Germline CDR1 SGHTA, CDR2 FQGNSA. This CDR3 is CASSRDRTTYNEQFF. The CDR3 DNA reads TGTGCCAGCAGCAGAGACAGGACGACCTACAATGAGCAGTTCTTC.